The T cell receptor beta chain described here comes from a study of vaccination effects on CD4 cells after COVID-19. In regard to this clone: The antigen is unknown.

Sequencing was preceded by expansion of antigen-specific CD4+ T cells with viral peptide pools in the ViraFEST assay. Following an approximately ten-day culture, CD4+ T cells were purified. The vaccine recipients had no prior SARS-CoV-2 infection, with negative nucleocapsid antibodies. After two million PBMC were placed in each well, they were cultured with around 10 IU/ml IL-2 and roughly 10 ug/ml peptides. CDR1 is SGHRS, CDR2 YFSETQ, per germline. The CDR3 length is 13 residues. Between the trimmed V and J ends, which lost 2 bases and 4 bases, there was a span of 8 bases. Here immunoSEQ multiplex PCR was the method, and the copy in TCRdb shows in-frame clones only, minus some. Here the sample spans about 24,000 clones, 76% being singletons. Overall study results and limits: Healthy vaccinees had only 1 of 255 vaccine-induced clones cross-react with common cold coronaviruses. Early timepoints after infection were absent, and convalescent patients were few in the study.

The chain has TRBV5-1 and TRBJ2-3; no firm D call. The sample in question was CD4+ T cells from PBMCs cultured with HCoV-NL63 spike peptides, obtained before COVID-19 vaccination. The sequence was collected from a human donor who received a COVID-19 vaccine. CDR3 DNA sequence: TGCGCCAGCAGCTTAGTAGCTCCAGATACGCAGTATTTT. Amino acids: CASSLVAPDTQYF.